This passage covers 13 T cell receptor beta chains from one sample sequenced in a study of tumor-infiltrating lymphocytes in primary liver carcinoma (TCRdb year 2017). Without any cell sorting, total RNA and DNA were extracted together from around 18-30 mg of bulk tissue using the AllPrep DNA/RNA mini kit. Sequenced on an Illumina HiSeq 2500. A constant-region primer and ProtoScript II reverse transcriptase were used to reverse-transcribe TCRbeta-specific cDNA from roughly 0.5 ug total RNA. Three nested multiplex PCR rounds, following a slightly modified ARM-PCR procedure, were used to build the TCRbeta libraries. Multiplex TRBV1-TRBV30 forward primers and a Cbeta reverse primer were used in the first two PCR rounds, each of which was run for approximately 9 cycles. The public sequencing data were trimmed at Q25 with fastp and processed into clonotypes with MiXCR by TCRdb, which kept only in-frame beta chains. Rows with a matching CDR3 protein are joined into one entry that keeps the most common DNA and genes. In all, the sample holds roughly 200,000 distinct CDR3 sequences, and approximately 80% of those were seen once. Together, the top ten hold around a sixth of the sample.

Sequencing was carried out using tumor tissue from primary liver carcinoma. These receptors came from a man aged 40-49 years with primary liver carcinoma and hepatitis B virus infection.

Notes on this clonotype: The junction does not match germline at one end; this may be a read error. The chain carries TRBV30 and TRBJ2-2; D unclear. The germline gives CDR1 GTSNPN, CDR2 SVGIG (reference sequence). The CDR3 contains 12 residues. The CDR3 DNA reads as TGTACCTGGAGTGTAAACACCGGGGAGCTGTTTTTT. The encoded protein is CTWSVNTGELFF.

The V and J genes are TRBV6-2 or TRBV6-3 and TRBJ2-5, with D possibly called TRBD1 or TRBD2 (6 bases each). There are 14 residues in the CDR3. The ends were cut back, 4 bases at V and 5 bases at J, with 14 bases in the middle. CDR1 and CDR2 from the germline V gene are MNHEY and SVGEGT. For the CDR3, the DNA is TGTGCCAGCAGTTCAGGGGACTTTCATGAGACCCAGTACTTC. It yields the protein CASSSGDFHETQYF.

As concerns this clonotype: Because it lacks the conserved phenylalanine or tryptophan at the end, this CDR3 is likely a read error. The gene calls are TRBV6-1 and TRBJ2-3, with 8 bases fitting TRBD2. The germline V gene encodes CDR1 MNHNS and CDR2 SASEGT. The ends lost 8 bases at V and 7 bases at J; junction bases unmatched: 11. The CDR3 is made up of 14 amino acids. CDR3: CASGQAGETYTQYL. CDR3 DNA: TGTGCCAGCGGACAAGCGGGAGAAACATATACGCAGTATTTA.

This clonotype has a single count. This sequence joins TRBV6-6 and TRBJ1-4; 10 nucleotides align to TRBD1. The CDR3 extends over 14 amino acids. Germline assignment: CDR1 MNHNY and CDR2 SVGAGI (reference sequence). The trim removed 1 base at V and 8 bases at J, leaving 1 base unmatched. The CDR3 spells CASSYWTGGEKLFF. CDR3 nucleotides: TGTGCCAGCAGTTACTGGACAGGGGGGGAAAAACTGTTTTTT.

Note on this clonotype: The junction and the germline gene differ at one end; a read error may be behind it. The chain uses TRBV14 and TRBJ2-1; 7 nucleotides line up with TRBD2. Germline V gives CDR1 SGHDN, CDR2 FVKESK. This CDR3 has 15 amino acids. For the CDR3, the DNA is TGTGCTAGCAGCCAAACCCTCTCGGGAGGACTACGGCCGTTCTTC. This gives the protein CASSQTLSGGLRPFF.

As regards this clonotype: At one of its ends the junction is not consistent with the germline gene, which may arise from a read error. This sequence joins TRBV29-1 and TRBJ2-3; 9 bases agree with TRBD2. There are 17 residues in the CDR3. The germline CDR1 and CDR2 sequences are SQVTM and ANQGSEA. CDR3 nucleotides: TGCAGCGTTGGCGGGATTAGCGGGAGAGGGGGCCCAGATATGCAGTATTTT. Amino acid sequence: CSVGGISGRGGPDMQYF.

With regard to this clonotype: At one end, the junction sequence differs from germline, possibly due to a read error. CDR3: CAGSDTRDGKETQYF. In DNA form, the CDR3 reads TGTGCCGGCAGCGATACCCGGGACGGAAAAGAGACCCAGTACTTC. The chain links TRBV25-1 to TRBJ2-5; D is possibly TRBD1 or TRBD2 (5 bases each). The CDR3 spans 15 residues. The V gene's germline CDR1 is MGHDK and CDR2 SYGVNS.

With regard to this clonotype: The final CDR3 position lacks the conserved phenylalanine or tryptophan, pointing to a likely read error. J is TRBJ1-2 and V is TRBV6-5, with 7 bases fitting TRBD1. The germline gives CDR1 MNHEY, CDR2 SVGAGI. Trimming took 7 bases from V and 1 from J; bases not matched to a gene: 3. CDR3 size: 13 residues. CDR3 DNA sequence: TGTGCCAGCATGACAGGGATTAACTATGGCTACACCCTC. Its protein product is CASMTGINYGYTL.

A word on this clonotype: One end of the junction does not line up with germline, which may come from a read error. The rearrangement joins TRBV5-5 to TRBJ2-1, with D maybe TRBD2 (5 bases). The CDR3 totals 12 residues. Germline CDR1 is SGHKS and CDR2 is YYEKEE (reference sequence). CDR3 nucleotide sequence: TGTACCAGCAGCCCGGACTTGAATGAGCAGTTCTTC. This gives the protein CTSSPDLNEQFF. The variable domain in full, completed from reference TRBV5-5 and TRBJ2-1, reads DAGVTQSPTHLIKTRGQQVTLRCSPISGHKSVSWYQQVLGQGPQFIFQYYEKEERGRGNFPDRFSARQFPNYSSELNVNALLLGDSALYLCTSSPDLNEQFFGPGTRLTVL.

About this clonotype: The junction does not match germline at one end; this may be a read error. V is TRBV6-5 and J is TRBJ2-1, with a tentative D call TRBD1 (6 bases). Looked up from germline, CDR1 is MNHEY and CDR2 is SVGAGI. The length of the CDR3 is 15 residues. The CDR3 loop reads CASSLLEGTYNEQFF. The CDR3 DNA sequence: TGTGCTAGCAGCTTACTAGAGGGGACATACAATGAGCAGTTCTTC.

The chain recombines TRBV14 with TRBJ2-7, with D unresolved. This CDR3 comprises 13 residues. Germline V gene data show CDR1 as SGHDN and CDR2 as FVKESK. V was clipped by 4 bases and J by 8 bases, with 15 bases between them. In DNA, the CDR3 is TGTGCCAGCAGCCGGCAAGGGATGGGTAAGCAGTACTTC. Amino acids: CASSRQGMGKQYF. Based on the CDR3 plus reference TRBV14 and TRBJ2-7, the full variable domain is EAGVTQFPSHSVIEKGQTVTLRCDPISGHDNLYWYRRVMGKEIKFLLHFVKESKQDESGMPNNRFLAERTGGTYSTLKVQPAELEDSGVYFCASSRQGMGKQYFGPGTRLTVT.

The gene calls are TRBV4-2 and TRBJ2-7, with TRBD1 as a possible D gene (7 bases). The germline gives CDR1 LGHNA, CDR2 YNFKEQ. V gave up 4 bases and J gave up 5 bases, with 18 bases separating them. This CDR3 contains 15 residues. CDR3 bases: TGTGCCAGCAGCCCCTGCAACAGGGGAGGCCACGAGCAGTACTTC. It translates to CASSPCNRGGHEQYF.

The chain links TRBV6-5 to TRBJ2-7; the match to TRBD2 covers 7 bases. The DNA end is a closer match to TRBJ2-1, so the J assignment may be wrong. CDR1 is MNHEY, CDR2 SVGAGI, per germline. This CDR3 region has 13 residues. The CDR3 DNA follows: TGTGCCAGCATCGGACTAGTTTGGGGCGAGCAGTTCTTC. Translated: CASIGLVWGEQFF.